The source of this TCR beta chain is a study of T-cell memory formation after mild COVID-19. Whole-study findings and limits: Several responding clones turned up in pre-infection memory, indicating that cross-reactive memory may have taken part.

This clonotype was recorded many times. No antigen is known for it. The CDR3 contains 17 residues. Germline loops: CDR1 SEHNR, CDR2 FQNEAQ (reference sequence). Trimming took 2 bases from V and 1 from J; bases not matched to a gene: 6. In TCRdb, the 5' RACE reads were re-called with MiXCR into one record per CDR3 protein. The sample holds about 100,000 distinct CDR3 sequences, 8.5% to 14% seen once. The TCR comes from a man younger than 35 who had mild COVID-19 (a few samples of this study predate the infection). Cell type and time point are not known. The V gene is TRBV7-9, the J gene TRBJ2-1; 9 positions agree with TRBD2. Sequencing input: PBMCs or a T cell subset sorted from them (not recorded which). CDR3 protein: CASSLRASGDSYNEQFF. The CDR3, as DNA: TGTGCCAGCAGCTTACGGGCTAGCGGGGATTCCTACAATGAGCAGTTCTTC.